Reported below is one T cell receptor beta chain. Its antigen is currently unknown. The entry originates in a study of PD-1 blockade in classical Hodgkin lymphoma. TCRdb's copy holds only in-frame clones and misses some; the assay was immunoSEQ multiplex PCR. The sample has under 110,000 clones; roughly 89% are singletons. Exposure to brentuximab vedotin varied, and each patient had relapsed following autologous stem cell transplantation. Under best response, outcomes were complete response, partial response or progressive disease. Whole-study findings and limits: Patients starting nivolumab under 1 year after ASCT were excluded. Prior therapy or disease activity may underlie the repertoire differences, whose causes remain undefined. Diversity in CD4+ TCRs, unlike that measured in CD8+ TCRs, had risen significantly by C4D1.

The sample was peripheral blood mononuclear cells (PBMCs), taken before the second cycle of nivolumab. This sequence originates from a human donor with classical Hodgkin lymphoma.

The CDR3 DNA reads as TGTGCCAGCAGTTACGGTAGGGGAGCCTACGAGCAGTACTTC. This translates into CASSYGRGAYEQYF. The chain recombines TRBV6-5 with TRBJ2-7; tentatively, D is TRBD1 or TRBD2 (5 bases each). From germline, CDR1 is MNHEY and CDR2 SVGAGI. V lost 2 bases to trimming and J lost 2 bases, with 10 bases between them. The CDR3 has 14 residues.